This entry lists 29 T cell receptor beta chains sequenced from one sample in a study of T cell changes during pregnancy in multiple sclerosis. Using immunoSEQ multiplex PCR, the repertoire was profiled, and TCRdb retains in-frame clones only, with some absent. The table has 48,000 or so clones, approximately 92% seen once; the top ten hold around 0.91%. Sequences were derived from CD4+ T cells from peripheral blood mononuclear cells, sampled in the second trimester of pregnancy. Receptors originate from a female donor in good health, enrolled as a control in a pregnancy study.

This sequence joins TRBV27 and TRBJ1-5; 9 bases map to TRBD1. Germline lookup yields CDR1 MNHEY and CDR2 SMNVEV (reference sequence). The V gene end was trimmed by 6 bases and the J gene end by 4 bases; junction bases not matched to a gene: 7. This CDR3 contains 15 residues. The CDR3 spells CASSFGTGTNQPQHF. CDR3 nucleotide sequence: TGTGCCAGCAGCTTTGGGACAGGGACTAATCAGCCCCAGCATTTT.

The chain is built from TRBV6-6 and TRBJ1-6; D unclear. This CDR3 has 15 amino acids. Germline V gene sequence: CDR1 MNHNY, CDR2 SVGAGI (reference sequence). V lost 6 bases, J lost 8 bases, and 17 bases lay in between. The CDR3 spells CASRRTATTDSPLHF. CDR3 bases: TGTGCCAGCAGAAGGACTGCCACAACGGATTCACCCCTCCACTTT.

The chain recombines TRBV6-1 with TRBJ2-7, with 11 bases identical to TRBD2. The CDR3 consists of 15 residues. CDR1 is MNHNS, CDR2 SASEGT, per germline. The V gene end was trimmed by 7 bases and the J gene end by 5 bases; junction bases not matched to a gene: 10. The CDR3 spells CASTLAGGPRNEQYF. CDR3 coding DNA: TGTGCCAGCACCTTAGCGGGAGGGCCGAGGAACGAGCAGTACTTC.

V is TRBV28 and J is TRBJ2-7; TRBD2 might be the D (6 bases). V lost 2 bases and J lost 2, with 16 bases in between. Germline-derived CDR1 and CDR2 are MDHEN and SYDVKM. The CDR3 consists of 16 residues. The CDR3 nucleotides read TGTGCCAGCAGTTTACGGGGGTTGAGTCGGGCCTACGAGCAGTACTTC. It specifies CASSLRGLSRAYEQYF.

The V and J genes are TRBV5-4 and TRBJ2-2, with a weak D call TRBD2 (6 bases). The germline gives CDR1 SGHNT, CDR2 YYREEE (reference sequence). The CDR3 runs to 16 residues. The ends were cut back, 4 bases at V and 6 bases at J, with 19 bases in the middle. DNA of the CDR3: TGTGCCAGCAGCACTCGGGACTCGAAATCCTCCGGGGAGCTGTTTTTT. Translation gives CASSTRDSKSSGELFF.

This sequence joins TRBV9 and TRBJ2-7; 9 nucleotides line up with TRBD2. From germline, CDR1 is SGDLS and CDR2 YYNGEE. The ends lost 4 bases at V and 3 bases at J; junction bases unmatched: 5. This CDR3 comprises 14 residues. The CDR3 protein is CASSRIAGDYEQYF. The CDR3 DNA sequence: TGTGCCAGCAGCCGTATAGCGGGAGACTACGAGCAGTACTTC.

With regard to this clone: This same CDR3 is encoded by further DNA sequences in the sample. The chain couples TRBV6-6 to TRBJ2-5, with TRBD1 matching 7 bases. Unmatched junction bases numbered 4, after V lost 4 bases and J lost 2 bases. This CDR3 has 14 amino acids. The germline gives CDR1 MNHNY, CDR2 SVGAGI (reference sequence). CDR3 DNA sequence: TGTGCCAGCAGTTTTCCGGGACAGCAAGAGACCCAGTACTTC. Protein: CASSFPGQQETQYF.

The CDR3 spells CASSLIRAGAAEQFF. In DNA, the CDR3 is TGTGCCAGCAGCTTGATTAGAGCGGGAGCTGCGGAGCAGTTCTTC. The chain combines TRBV5-6 with TRBJ2-1; the match to TRBD2 covers 8 bases. The CDR3 has 15 amino acids. J gave up 10 bases and V 1 base, and 10 bases lay outside the gene matches. Germline V lookup: CDR1 SGHDT, CDR2 YYEEEE.

This rearrangement joins TRBV6-6 to TRBJ1-1; 7 nucleotides match TRBD1. The trim removed 10 bases at V and 1 base at J, leaving 9 bases unmatched. From germline, CDR1 is MNHNY and CDR2 SVGAGI (reference sequence). CDR3 length equals 14 residues. The CDR3 reads CATREGAGNTEAFF. CDR3 nucleotides: TGTGCCACCAGGGAGGGGGCAGGGAACACTGAAGCTTTCTTT.

The chain employs TRBV11-2 and TRBJ1-3, with D uncertain. Between the trimmed V and J ends, which lost 0 bases and 1 base, there was a span of 4 bases. The CDR3 sequence is 14 residues long. Germline CDR1 reads SGHAT; CDR2 reads FQNNGV. The CDR3 spells CASSLESSGNTIYF. For the CDR3, the DNA is TGTGCCAGCAGCTTAGAGAGTTCTGGAAACACCATATATTTT.

The rearrangement links TRBV4-1 to TRBJ2-1; the match to TRBD2 covers 10 bases. This CDR3 has 17 amino acids. The trim removed 5 bases at V and 0 bases at J, leaving 7 bases unmatched. Germline V gene sequence: CDR1 MGHRA, CDR2 YSYEKL. The CDR3 bases are TGCGCCAGCAGCAAAGCTAGCGGGGGAAGCTCCTACAATGAGCAGTTCTTC. Its protein product is CASSKASGGSSYNEQFF.

Only one count was recorded for this clone. The J gene is TRBJ2-5, the V gene TRBV5-1, with no clear D. The ends were cut back, 3 bases at V and 3 bases at J, with 15 bases in the middle. The CDR3 has 15 amino acids. Germline CDR1 and CDR2: SGHRS and YFSETQ. The CDR3 loop reads CASSSSARYEETQYF. The CDR3 DNA reads as TGCGCCAGCAGCTCCTCTGCGAGATACGAAGAGACCCAGTACTTC.

This chain links TRBV7-2 with TRBJ2-5, with TRBD2 identical over 13 bases. This CDR3 is built from 16 residues. Looked up from germline, CDR1 is SGHTA and CDR2 is FQGNSA. Trimming cost V 5 bases and J 5 bases; bases outside gene matches: 8. Here the CDR3 reads CASSRRLAGGYETQYF. CDR3 DNA sequence: TGTGCCAGCAGCAGACGACTAGCGGGAGGTTATGAGACCCAGTACTTC. Based on the CDR3 plus reference TRBV7-2 and TRBJ2-5, the full variable domain is GAGVSQSPSNKVTEKGKDVELRCDPISGHTALYWYRQSLGQGLEFLIYFQGNSAPDKSGLPSDRFSAERTGGSVSTLTIQRTQQEDSAVYLCASSRRLAGGYETQYFGPGTRLLVL.

This chain connects TRBV7-9 to TRBJ1-4, with 8 bases aligning to TRBD1. Losses at the gene ends were 6 bases for V and 6 bases for J; bases not matched to a gene: 6. Germline CDR1 SEHNR, CDR2 FQNEAQ (reference sequence). This CDR3 spans 14 amino acids. CDR3 DNA: TGTGCCAGCAGAACGACAGGGGATGATGAAAAACTGTTTTTT. This encodes CASRTTGDDEKLFF.

This clone was seen just once. V is TRBV7-3 and J is TRBJ2-3; the match to TRBD2 covers 10 bases. Germline CDR1 and CDR2: SGHTA and FQGTGA. The V and J ends lost 5 bases and 6 bases, in that order; junction bases with no gene match: 5. The CDR3 has 14 residues. CDR3: CASSRTTSGDTQYF. CDR3 DNA: TGTGCCAGCAGCCGAACGACTAGCGGGGATACGCAGTATTTT.

The rearrangement joins TRBV7-2 to TRBJ2-1, with TRBD2 matching 10 bases. This CDR3 comprises 13 residues. Looked up from germline, CDR1 is SGHTA and CDR2 is FQGNSA. V dropped 4 bases and J dropped 8; count of bases not matched to a gene: 2. As DNA, the CDR3 is TGTGCCAGCAGCTGGACTAGCGGCGATGAGCAGTTCTTC. This codes for CASSWTSGDEQFF.

The rearrangement uses TRBV4-1 and TRBJ2-3; D may be TRBD2 (6 bases). The CDR3 extends over 14 amino acids. V lost 5 bases and J 2 bases, leaving 11 bases between the germline ends. Germline assignment: CDR1 MGHRA and CDR2 YSYEKL. The CDR3 protein is CASSSSGDTDTQYF. CDR3 DNA sequence: TGCGCCAGCAGCAGTAGCGGAGACACAGATACGCAGTATTTT.

Only a few counts were recorded for this clone. The J gene is TRBJ1-2, the V gene TRBV28; D is unresolved. V was pared by 3 bases and J by 7 bases, with 12 bases between. The CDR3 consists of 13 residues. CDR1 MDHEN and CDR2 SYDVKM come from the germline V gene. The CDR3 region has the DNA TGTGCCAGCAGTTTCGAGGCTACCAGTGGCTACACCTTC. Translated, it gives CASSFEATSGYTF.

This clone was detected only once. The CDR3 loop reads CASSPLDSSNYGYTF. CDR3 DNA: TGTGCCAGCTCACCCTTGGACAGCTCTAACTATGGCTACACCTTC. J is TRBJ1-2 and V is TRBV18; tentative D call: TRBD1 (6 bases). Deletions cut 3 bases from V and 0 bases from J, with 11 bases between. Germline lookup yields CDR1 KGHSH and CDR2 LQKENI. The CDR3 sequence is 15 residues long.

CDR3 nucleotide sequence: TGTGCCAGCAGCCAAGGGACAGTCGAAAAACTGTTTTTT. Its protein is CASSQGTVEKLFF. The chain has TRBV7-9 and TRBJ1-4; 7 nucleotides agree with TRBD1. From germline, CDR1 is SEHNR and CDR2 FQNEAQ (reference sequence). This CDR3 region has 13 residues. J lost 8 bases, V lost 5 bases, and 5 bases had no gene match.

The V and J genes are TRBV7-8 and TRBJ1-4; 9 nucleotides align to TRBD1. The ends lost 2 bases at V and 8 bases at J; junction bases unmatched: 6. The CDR3 is made up of 15 amino acids. Germline CDR1 and CDR2: SGHVS and FQNEAQ. The CDR3 reads CASSLSGTGREKLFF. The CDR3 DNA reads TGTGCCAGCAGCTTATCGGGGACAGGGCGAGAAAAACTGTTTTTT.

The V gene is TRBV7-3, the J gene TRBJ2-1, with 9 bases fitting TRBD1. With 6 bases clipped from V and 3 bases from J, the junction kept 12 bases outside the gene matches. Germline CDR1 is SGHTA and CDR2 is FQGTGA. The CDR3 spans 17 residues. The DNA for the CDR3 is TGTGCCAGCAGGACCGGGACAGGGAAGGCTGGCTACAATGAGCAGTTCTTC. It codes for CASRTGTGKAGYNEQFF.

The chain combines TRBV19 with TRBJ2-1; 11 bases agree with TRBD2. CDR3 length: 15 amino acids. CDR1 and CDR2 (germline): LNHDA, SQIVND (reference sequence). Unmatched junction bases numbered 11, after V lost 9 bases and J lost 7 bases. Written as DNA, the CDR3 is TGTGCCAGCCAAGCCGGGACTAGCGGTTCTAATGAGCAGTTCTTC. This translates into CASQAGTSGSNEQFF.

The chain employs TRBV10-3 and TRBJ1-5; D is possibly TRBD1 (6 bases). Trimming left V 6 bases short and J 4 bases short, with 10 bases between. CDR1 and CDR2 from the germline V gene are ENHRY and SYGVKD. This CDR3 comprises 13 residues. The CDR3 here is CAIRPDRNQPQHF. The CDR3 DNA reads as TGTGCCATCAGACCCGACAGGAATCAGCCCCAGCATTTT.

This clone showed up just once. The V gene is TRBV10-1, the J gene TRBJ1-1; TRBD1 might be the D (5 bases). The V end was cut by 3 bases, the J end by 11 bases, with 13 bases between. CDR3 length: 12 residues. Per the germline V gene, CDR1 is WNHNN and CDR2 is SYGVQD (reference sequence). The CDR3 DNA follows: TGCGCCAGCAGTGACTTATTCCGGGGGGCTTTCTTT. Translated, it gives CASSDLFRGAFF.

This clone was counted between two and nine times. CDR3 in amino acids: CASSQFWRGSNQPQHF. CDR3 nucleotides: TGCGCCAGCAGCCAATTCTGGAGGGGCAGCAATCAGCCCCAGCATTTT. This chain joins TRBV4-1 and TRBJ1-5; TRBD1 is a possible D gene (5 bases). V was shortened by 2 bases and J by 1 base, with 12 bases between the two germline ends. The germline V gene encodes CDR1 MGHRA and CDR2 YSYEKL. This CDR3 is built from 16 residues.

This clone was counted only a few times. The chain uses TRBV28 and TRBJ2-7, with a possible D match to TRBD2 (7 bases). Trimming shortened V by 7 bases and J by 4 bases, and 17 bases separated the two germline ends. This CDR3 is built from 14 residues. Germline values: CDR1 MDHEN, CDR2 SYDVKM. DNA of the CDR3: TGTGCCAGCAACTCTCGGGGGGCTTTATACGAGCAGTACTTC. Its protein product is CASNSRGALYEQYF.

The V call is TRBV5-1, the J call TRBJ2-3, with D perhaps matching TRBD2 (6 bases). This CDR3 spans 15 amino acids. The V gene lost 0 bases and the J gene lost 0 bases, with 8 bases spanning the gap. Germline CDR1 is SGHRS and CDR2 is YFSETQ. The CDR3 loop is CASSLGLDSTDTQYF. CDR3 nucleotide sequence: TGCGCCAGCAGCTTGGGACTAGATAGCACAGATACGCAGTATTTT.

This clone was observed a single time. This chain connects TRBV28 to TRBJ2-5; a possible D gene is TRBD2 (5 bases). Germline assignment: CDR1 MDHEN and CDR2 SYDVKM. V was shortened by 4 bases and J by 8 bases, with 11 bases between the two germline ends. The CDR3 covers 12 residues. Here the CDR3 reads CASSSGRETQYF. The DNA of the CDR3 is TGTGCCAGCAGTTCCGGCCGGGAAACCCAGTACTTC. Drawing the rest from reference TRBV28 and TRBJ2-5, the complete variable domain is DVKVTQSSRYLVKRTGEKVFLECVQDMDHENMFWYRQDPGLGLRLIYFSYDVKMKEKGDIPEGYSVSREKKERFSLILESASTNQTSMYLCASSSGRETQYFGPGTRLLVL.